This T cell receptor (beta chain) emerged from a study of OX40 agonist ivuxolimab in advanced cancers. On the study more broadly: The patients got ivuxolimab, which is an agonistic anti-OX40 (CD134) antibody. The eligibility criteria allowed prior anti-PD-1, anti-PD-L1 or anti-CTLA-4 therapy, and approximately 38% had some.

With regard to this clone: Its antigen is undetermined.

Study-level points and caveats: CD8+ T cells showed, on average, more clonal expansion than CD4+ cells. No determination was made of the antigen specificity of the expanded peripheral T cells.

The CDR3 spans 15 residues. Germline V gene data show CDR1 as SGHRS and CDR2 as YFSETQ. Trimming pared 0 bases from V and 4 bases from J, leaving 14 bases between. Measured with immunoSEQ multiplex PCR; TCRdb has only the in-frame clones, and not every one. The sample shows some 79,000 clones, about nine tenths of them seen only once. The sequence was obtained from an adult with an advanced solid tumor such as melanoma, head and neck, liver or kidney cancer. The chain links TRBV5-1 to TRBJ2-7; no firm D call. This specimen consisted of CD4+ or CD8+ T cells sorted from blood, obtained in a trial of the OX40 agonist ivuxolimab. The CDR3 DNA is TGCGCCAGCAGCTTGGACCCCGGGTTACTATACGAGCAGTACTTC. Its translation is CASSLDPGLLYEQYF.